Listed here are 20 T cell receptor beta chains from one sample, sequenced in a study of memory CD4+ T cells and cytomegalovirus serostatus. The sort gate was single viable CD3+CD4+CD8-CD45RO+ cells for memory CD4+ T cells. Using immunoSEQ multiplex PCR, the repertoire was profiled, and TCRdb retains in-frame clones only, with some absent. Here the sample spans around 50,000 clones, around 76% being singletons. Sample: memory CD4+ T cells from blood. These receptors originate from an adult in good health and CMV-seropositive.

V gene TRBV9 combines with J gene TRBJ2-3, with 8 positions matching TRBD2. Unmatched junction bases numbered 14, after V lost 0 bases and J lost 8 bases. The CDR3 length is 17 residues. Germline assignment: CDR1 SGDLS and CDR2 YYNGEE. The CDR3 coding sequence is TGTGCCAGCAGCGTAGCAGGTAGCGGGACGGTCGGGGGTACGCAGTATTTT. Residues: CASSVAGSGTVGGTQYF. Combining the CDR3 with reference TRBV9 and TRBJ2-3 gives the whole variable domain DSGVTQTPKHLITATGQRVTLRCSPRSGDLSVYWYQQSLDQGLQFLIQYYNGEERAKGNILERFSAQQFPDLHSELNLSSLELGDSALYFCASSVAGSGTVGGTQYFGPGTRLTVL.

The CDR3 region is CASSLQWDTGEAFF. CDR3 nucleotides: TGTGCCAGTAGTCTACAATGGGACACAGGGGAGGCTTTCTTT. V usage is TRBV19 and J usage is TRBJ1-1, with 7 positions matching TRBD1. The length of the CDR3 is 14 residues. Germline V gene sequence: CDR1 LNHDA, CDR2 SQIVND (reference sequence). The V and J ends lost 5 bases and 11 bases, in that order; junction bases with no gene match: 14.

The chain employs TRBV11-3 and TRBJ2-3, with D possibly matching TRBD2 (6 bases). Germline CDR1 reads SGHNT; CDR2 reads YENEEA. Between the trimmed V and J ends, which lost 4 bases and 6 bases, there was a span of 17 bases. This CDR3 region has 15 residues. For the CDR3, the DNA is TGTGCCAGCAGCTCGCCCGCCGGGGGTTCGGATACGCAGTATTTT. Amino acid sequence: CASSSPAGGSDTQYF.

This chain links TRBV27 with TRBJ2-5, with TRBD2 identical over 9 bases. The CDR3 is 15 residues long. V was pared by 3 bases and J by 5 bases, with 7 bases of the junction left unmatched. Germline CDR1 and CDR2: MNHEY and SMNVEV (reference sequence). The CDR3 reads CASSLGILAGETQYF. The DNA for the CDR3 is TGTGCCAGCAGTTTGGGCATTCTAGCGGGGGAGACCCAGTACTTC.

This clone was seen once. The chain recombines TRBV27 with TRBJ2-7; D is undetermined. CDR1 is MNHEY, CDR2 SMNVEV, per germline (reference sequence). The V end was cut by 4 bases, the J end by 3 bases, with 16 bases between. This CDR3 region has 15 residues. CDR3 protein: CASSSRPLRGYEQYF. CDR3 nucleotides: TGTGCCAGCAGTTCCCGCCCCCTCCGAGGCTACGAGCAGTACTTC.

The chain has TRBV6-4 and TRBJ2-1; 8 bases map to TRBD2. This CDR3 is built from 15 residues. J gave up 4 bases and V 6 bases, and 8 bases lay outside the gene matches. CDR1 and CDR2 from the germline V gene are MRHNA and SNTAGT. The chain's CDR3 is CASSEGLERYNEQFF. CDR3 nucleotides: TGTGCCAGCAGCGAGGGACTAGAGAGGTACAATGAGCAGTTCTTC.

The CDR3 is CASSRTSWDTQYF. The CDR3 coding sequence is TGTGCCAGCAGCCGGACTAGCTGGGATACGCAGTATTTT. This chain uses TRBV6-6 with TRBJ2-3; 8 bases agree with TRBD2. Losses at the gene ends were 6 bases for V and 6 bases for J; bases not matched to a gene: 5. This CDR3 has 13 amino acids. The germline CDR1 and CDR2 sequences are MNHNY and SVGAGI (reference sequence).

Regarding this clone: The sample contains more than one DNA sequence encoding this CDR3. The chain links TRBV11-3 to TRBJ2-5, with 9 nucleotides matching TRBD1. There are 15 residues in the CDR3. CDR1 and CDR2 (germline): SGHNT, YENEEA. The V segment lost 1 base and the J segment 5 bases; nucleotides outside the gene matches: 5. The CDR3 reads CASSLGSDRGETQYF. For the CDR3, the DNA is TGTGCCAGCAGCTTAGGCAGCGACAGGGGGGAGACCCAGTACTTC.

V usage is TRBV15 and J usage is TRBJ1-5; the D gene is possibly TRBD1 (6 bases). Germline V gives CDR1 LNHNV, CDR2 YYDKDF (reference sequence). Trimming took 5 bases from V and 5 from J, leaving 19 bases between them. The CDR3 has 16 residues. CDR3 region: CATSGRTGSGDQPQHF. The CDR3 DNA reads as TGTGCCACCAGCGGAAGAACAGGGAGCGGCGATCAGCCCCAGCATTTT.

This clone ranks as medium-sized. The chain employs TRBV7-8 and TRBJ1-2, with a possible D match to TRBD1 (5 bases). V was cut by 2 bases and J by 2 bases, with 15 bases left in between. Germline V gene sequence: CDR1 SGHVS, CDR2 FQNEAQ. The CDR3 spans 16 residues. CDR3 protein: CASSLFSTGTNYGYTF. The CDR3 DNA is TGTGCCAGCAGCTTATTTTCTACCGGGACCAACTATGGCTACACCTTC.

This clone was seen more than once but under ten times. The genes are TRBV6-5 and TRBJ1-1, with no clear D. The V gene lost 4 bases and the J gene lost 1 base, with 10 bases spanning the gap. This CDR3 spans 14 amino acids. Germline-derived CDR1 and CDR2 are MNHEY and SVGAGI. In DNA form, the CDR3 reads TGTGCCAGCAGTTCCCTGGACCGGAACACTGAAGCTTTCTTT. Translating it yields CASSSLDRNTEAFF.

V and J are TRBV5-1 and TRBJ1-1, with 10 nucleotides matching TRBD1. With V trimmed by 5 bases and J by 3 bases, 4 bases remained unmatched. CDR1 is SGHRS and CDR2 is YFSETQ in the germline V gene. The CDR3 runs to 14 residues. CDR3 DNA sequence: TGCGCCAGCAGTAACGGACAGGGGGACACTGAAGCTTTCTTT. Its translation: CASSNGQGDTEAFF.

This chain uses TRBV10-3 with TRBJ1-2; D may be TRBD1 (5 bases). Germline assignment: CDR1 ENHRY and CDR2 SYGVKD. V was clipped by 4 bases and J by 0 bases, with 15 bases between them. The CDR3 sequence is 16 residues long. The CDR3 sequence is CAISGGHRLANYGYTF. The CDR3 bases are TGTGCCATCAGTGGAGGACACCGCCTCGCTAACTATGGCTACACCTTC.

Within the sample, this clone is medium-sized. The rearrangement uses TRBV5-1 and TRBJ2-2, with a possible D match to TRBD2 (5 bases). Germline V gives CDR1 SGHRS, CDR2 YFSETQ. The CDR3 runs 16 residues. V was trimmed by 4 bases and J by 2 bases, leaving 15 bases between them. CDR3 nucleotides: TGCGCCAGCAGCCCGGGGTCCTCTCTAAACACCGGGGAGCTGTTTTTT. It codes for CASSPGSSLNTGELFF.

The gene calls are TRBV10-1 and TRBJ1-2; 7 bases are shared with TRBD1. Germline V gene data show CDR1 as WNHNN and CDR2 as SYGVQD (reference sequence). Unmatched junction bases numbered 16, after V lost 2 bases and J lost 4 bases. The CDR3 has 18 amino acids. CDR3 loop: CASSEPTTTGAEGYGYTF. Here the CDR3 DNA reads TGCGCCAGCAGTGAGCCAACTACTACAGGGGCGGAGGGCTATGGCTACACCTTC.

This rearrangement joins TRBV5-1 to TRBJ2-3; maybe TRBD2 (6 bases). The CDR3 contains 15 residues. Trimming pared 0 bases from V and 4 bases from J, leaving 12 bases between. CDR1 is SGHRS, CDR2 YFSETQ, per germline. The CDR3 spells CASSLGPSEPDTQYF. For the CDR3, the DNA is TGCGCCAGCAGCTTGGGTCCTAGCGAGCCAGATACGCAGTATTTT.

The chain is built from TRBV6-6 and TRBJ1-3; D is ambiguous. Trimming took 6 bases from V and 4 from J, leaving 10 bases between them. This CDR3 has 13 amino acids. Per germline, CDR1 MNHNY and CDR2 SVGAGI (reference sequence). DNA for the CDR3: TGTGCCAGCAGCACAGAAGCCGGAAACACCATATATTTT. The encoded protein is CASSTEAGNTIYF.

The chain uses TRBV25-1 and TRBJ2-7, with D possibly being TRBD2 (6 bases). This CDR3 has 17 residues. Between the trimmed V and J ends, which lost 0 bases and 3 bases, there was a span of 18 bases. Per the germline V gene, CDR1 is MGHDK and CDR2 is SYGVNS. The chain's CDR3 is CASSEYNLGGRYYEQYF. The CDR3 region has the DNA TGTGCCAGCAGTGAATATAACTTGGGGGGAAGATACTACGAGCAGTACTTC.

The CDR3 spells CASRPTGGPYEQYF. CDR3 bases: TGTGCCAGCAGACCGACAGGGGGCCCCTACGAGCAGTACTTC. This sequence joins TRBV28 and TRBJ2-7, with TRBD1 matching over 10 bases. The CDR3 runs to 14 residues. V lost 6 bases, J lost 2 bases, and 4 bases stayed unmatched. Germline V gene data show CDR1 as MDHEN and CDR2 as SYDVKM.

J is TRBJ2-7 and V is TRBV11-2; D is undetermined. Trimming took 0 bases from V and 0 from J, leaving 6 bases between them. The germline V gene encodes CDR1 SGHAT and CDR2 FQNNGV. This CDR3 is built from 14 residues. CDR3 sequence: CASSLDPSSYEQYF. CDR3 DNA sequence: TGTGCCAGCAGCTTAGATCCCAGCTCCTACGAGCAGTACTTC.